The rows below give T cell receptor beta chains drawn from one sample of a study of post-analysis software for immune sequencing data. Each CDR3 protein is one row after TCRdb ran MiXCR on the PCR reads. The sample has approximately 730,000 distinct CDR3 sequences, 25% to 30% seen once. Sequencing input: blood. These receptors all come from a girl under 18 with multiple sclerosis. Both conserved end residues are part of each CDR3. The D gene is left open where the match is weak.

v_call: TRBV18
cdr3_length: 13
d_call: NA
cdr3_aa: CASSPETDTEAFF

v_call: TRBV18
cdr3_length: 16
d_call: NA
cdr3_aa: CASSPRDRDNNQPQHF

v_call: TRBV10-1
cdr3_length: 14
d_call: NA
cdr3_aa: CASSDRTMNTEAFF

v_call: TRBV28
cdr3_length: 13
d_call: NA
cdr3_aa: CATDSRSPYEQYF

v_call: TRBV18
cdr3_length: 12
d_call: NA
cdr3_aa: CASSPVQETQYF

v_call: TRBV5-5
cdr3_length: 15
d_call: NA
cdr3_aa: CASSLDRGAHLTQYF

v_call: TRBV5-1
cdr3_length: 14
d_call: TRBD1
cdr3_aa: CASSFTGAHNEQYF

v_call: TRBV7-2
cdr3_length: 14
d_call: NA
cdr3_aa: CASSSPRPVAEAFF

v_call: TRBV7-9
cdr3_length: 14
d_call: NA
cdr3_aa: CASSSPIMYYEQYF

v_call: TRBV25-1
cdr3_length: 17
d_call: TRBD2
cdr3_aa: CASSETARASGGYEQYF

v_call: TRBV20-1
cdr3_length: 14
d_call: TRBD1
cdr3_aa: CSARGGQTNTEAFF

v_call: TRBV10-1
cdr3_length: 14
d_call: NA
cdr3_aa: CASSESGRNTEAFF

v_call: TRBV11-2
cdr3_length: 15
d_call: NA
cdr3_aa: CASSSLWGGYNEQFF

v_call: TRBV20-1
cdr3_length: 14
d_call: NA
cdr3_aa: CSASGGTGANVLTF

v_call: TRBV7-6
cdr3_length: 12
d_call: NA
cdr3_aa: CASSLALGQQYF

v_call: TRBV20-1
cdr3_length: 12
d_call: TRBD1
cdr3_aa: CSARPGQRAQYF

v_call: TRBV6-5
cdr3_length: 16
d_call: TRBD1
cdr3_aa: CASSYSGTGVQETQYF

v_call: TRBV24-1
cdr3_length: 15
d_call: TRBD2
cdr3_aa: CATSGLGEGRETQYF

v_call: TRBV28
cdr3_length: 14
d_call: TRBD2
cdr3_aa: CASSFAGGNDEQFF

v_call: TRBV5-1
cdr3_length: 15
d_call: TRBD2
cdr3_aa: CASSEAGNFYNEQFF

v_call: TRBV6-2/TRBV6-3
cdr3_length: 17
d_call: NA
cdr3_aa: CASSQRNGQGLNQPQHF

v_call: TRBV2
cdr3_length: 14
d_call: NA
cdr3_aa: CASSEGGGFQPQHF

v_call: TRBV20-1
cdr3_length: 14
d_call: TRBD2
cdr3_aa: CSASELAGTHGQFF

v_call: TRBV7-2
cdr3_length: 15
d_call: TRBD1
cdr3_aa: CASSLEGTGFYEQYF

v_call: TRBV7-6
cdr3_length: 15
d_call: NA
cdr3_aa: CASSLPLGGTDTQYF

v_call: TRBV28
cdr3_length: 15
d_call: TRBD1
cdr3_aa: CASSWRGLYREKLFF

v_call: TRBV15
cdr3_length: 15
d_call: TRBD2
cdr3_aa: CATSGGTSGVREQYF

v_call: TRBV20-1
cdr3_length: 16
d_call: TRBD2
cdr3_aa: CSARSGLGSSYNEQFF